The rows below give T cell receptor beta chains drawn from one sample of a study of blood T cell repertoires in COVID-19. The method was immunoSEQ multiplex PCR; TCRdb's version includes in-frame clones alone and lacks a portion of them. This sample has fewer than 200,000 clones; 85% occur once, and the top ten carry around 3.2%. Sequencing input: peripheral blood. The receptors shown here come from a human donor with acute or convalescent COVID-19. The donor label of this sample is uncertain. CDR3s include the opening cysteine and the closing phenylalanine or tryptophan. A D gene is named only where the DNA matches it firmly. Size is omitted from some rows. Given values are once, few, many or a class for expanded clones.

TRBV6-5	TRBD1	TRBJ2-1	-	TGTGCCAGCAGTTACGACAGGGGGGACAATGAGCAGTTCTTC	CASSYDRGDNEQFF
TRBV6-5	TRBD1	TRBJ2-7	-	TGTGCCAGCAGGACTCCAGGGGGCCCCTACGAGCAGTACTTC	CASRTPGGPYEQYF
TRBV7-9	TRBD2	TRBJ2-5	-	TGTGCCAGCAGCCCCCGGGGGGTGTCGCCAGGGACCCAGTACTTC	CASSPRGVSPGTQYF
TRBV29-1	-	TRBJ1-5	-	TGCAGCGTTTCAAGGGGGACCAATCAGCCCCAGCATTTT	CSVSRGTNQPQHF
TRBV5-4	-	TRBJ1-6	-	TGTGCCAGCAGCATGGGCGGGGGGTCACCCCTCCACTTT	CASSMGGGSPLHF
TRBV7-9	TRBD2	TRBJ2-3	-	TGTGCCAGCAGCTCCTCAGGACTAGCGGTAGGCACAGATACGCAGTATTTT	CASSSSGLAVGTDTQYF
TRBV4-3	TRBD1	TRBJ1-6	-	TGCGCCAGCAGCCAAGGGGACAGGGGGCGGTCACCCCTCCACTTT	CASSQGDRGRSPLHF
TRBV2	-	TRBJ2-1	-	TGTGCCAGCAGTGCCGAGGCCAGCTCCTACAATGAGCAGTTCTTC	CASSAEASSYNEQFF
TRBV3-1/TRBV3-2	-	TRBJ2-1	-	TGTGCCAGCAGCCTCTCCGGGAGCAATGAGCAGTTCTTC	CASSLSGSNEQFF
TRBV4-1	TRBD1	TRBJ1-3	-	TGCGCCAGCAGCCAAGATTATCGGACAGGGGTCCTCTCTGGAAACACCATATATTTT	CASSQDYRTGVLSGNTIYF
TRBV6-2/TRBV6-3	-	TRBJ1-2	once	TGTGCCAGCAGTCAACGGGGCTATGGCTACACCTTC	CASSQRGYGYTF
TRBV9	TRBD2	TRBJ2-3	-	TGTGCCAGCAGCGTAGCTTTTCCTAGCGGGGGGTCGACAGATACGCAGTATTTT	CASSVAFPSGGSTDTQYF